These 14 T cell receptor beta chains were sequenced from one sample in a study of blood T cell repertoires in COVID-19. The protocol was immunoSEQ multiplex PCR, while the TCRdb copy is restricted to in-frame clones and leaves out a portion. The sample has 200,000 to 250,000 clones, roughly 87% seen once. Material for sequencing was PBMCs or T cells enriched from blood (not recorded which). The source of these receptors is a man aged 25 to 45 who had recovered from COVID-19.

V usage is TRBV4-3 and J usage is TRBJ2-2; perhaps TRBD2 as D (7 bases). The CDR3 covers 17 residues. Trimming took off 0 bases at V and 3 bases at J, with 14 bases between the two ends. Germline CDR1 is LGHNA and CDR2 is YSLEER. CDR3 in amino acids: CASSQEAWGGYTGELFF. The CDR3 coding sequence is TGCGCCAGCAGCCAAGAGGCTTGGGGGGGCTACACCGGGGAGCTGTTTTTT.

This chain connects TRBV5-4 to TRBJ2-5; 8 positions agree with TRBD1. Germline V gives CDR1 SGHNT, CDR2 YYREEE (reference sequence). V lost 4 bases to trimming and J lost 2 bases; unmatched junction nucleotides: 7. The CDR3 covers 15 residues. Here the CDR3 reads CASSTPGGVQETQYF. CDR3 nucleotide sequence: TGTGCCAGCAGCACCCCAGGGGGCGTTCAAGAGACCCAGTACTTC. Based on the CDR3 plus reference TRBV5-4 and TRBJ2-5, the full variable domain is ETGVTQSPTHLIKTRGQQVTLRCSSQSGHNTVSWYQQALGQGPQFIFQYYREEENGRGNFPPRFSGLQFPNYSSELNVNALELDDSALYLCASSTPGGVQETQYFGPGTRLLVL.

The chain has TRBV10-2 and TRBJ2-7, with D perhaps matching TRBD2 (5 bases). Per germline, CDR1 WSHSY and CDR2 SAAADI. V was trimmed by 8 bases and J by 6 bases, leaving 20 bases between them. The CDR3 consists of 14 residues. Here the CDR3 DNA reads TGCGCCAGCGGGGAGAATTCGGGGTTTGCCGAGCAGTACTTC. Protein: CASGENSGFAEQYF.

This sequence joins TRBV28 and TRBJ2-7, with D possibly TRBD2 on 8 matching bases. This CDR3 spans 15 amino acids. Germline CDR1 MDHEN, CDR2 SYDVKM. Trimming removed 7 bases from V and 0 bases from J, with 16 bases in between. The CDR3, as DNA: TGTGCCAGCACCCCGGGGGGGACAGACTCCTACGAGCAGTACTTC. Its protein is CASTPGGTDSYEQYF.

The gene calls are TRBV28 and TRBJ1-4; TRBD1 matches at 7 bases. The CDR3 has 17 residues. The V segment lost 10 bases and the J segment 1 base; nucleotides outside the gene matches: 15. Germline values: CDR1 MDHEN, CDR2 SYDVKM. In DNA, the CDR3 is TGTGCCACCCGGTGGACAGGAGGGCCATTAACTAATGAAAAACTGTTTTTT. Translating it yields CATRWTGGPLTNEKLFF.

The chain is built from TRBV7-9 and TRBJ1-4; a possible D gene is TRBD1 (5 bases). Trimming removed 7 bases from V and 0 bases from J, with 24 bases in between. The germline V gene has CDR1 SEHNR and CDR2 FQNEAQ (reference sequence). The CDR3 length is 19 residues. CDR3: CASIMVRQSTIATNEKLFF. The CDR3 nucleotides are TGTGCCAGCATCATGGTCCGACAGAGTACCATTGCAACTAATGAAAAACTGTTTTTT.

The chain uses TRBV7-8 and TRBJ1-1; D gene unclear. Trimming cost V 5 bases and J 0 bases, with 16 bases left between them. Germline V CDR1 and CDR2: SGHVS, FQNEAQ. The length of the CDR3 is 16 residues. CDR3 DNA sequence: TGTGCCAGCAGCAACCGCCCCACTAACCTGAACACTGAAGCTTTCTTT. Protein: CASSNRPTNLNTEAFF.

V is TRBV10-3 and J is TRBJ2-7; 8 positions agree with TRBD2. The V segment lost 8 bases and the J segment 4 bases; nucleotides outside the gene matches: 16. This CDR3 region has 16 residues. CDR1 and CDR2 (germline): ENHRY, SYGVKD. The CDR3 here is CAIGGAQPGLGYEQYF. CDR3 nucleotide sequence: TGTGCCATCGGGGGGGCCCAACCGGGACTAGGATACGAGCAGTACTTC.

This rearrangement joins TRBV7-3 to TRBJ2-4, with D perhaps matching TRBD2 (5 bases). Trimming removed 1 base from V and 9 bases from J, with 10 bases in between. The length of the CDR3 is 13 residues. Germline assignment: CDR1 SGHTA and CDR2 FQGTGA. CDR3 sequence: CASSLSPSGIQYF. CDR3 DNA: TGTGCCAGCAGCTTAAGTCCCAGCGGCATTCAGTACTTC.

This clone was seen a few times. The gene calls are TRBV3-1 (or the pseudogene TRBV3-2) and TRBJ2-2; D is possibly TRBD2 (6 bases). The germline V and J ends were trimmed by 2 bases and 5 bases, with 6 bases remaining between them. Germline V lookup: CDR1 LGHDT, CDR2 YNNKEL (reference sequence). CDR3 length: 13 residues. CDR3 sequence (DNA): TGTGCCAGCAGCCAACGGGAGACCGGGGAGCTGTTTTTT. The encoded protein is CASSQRETGELFF.

For this clone: At one boundary the junction diverges from the germline segment, which might be a read error. The rearrangement joins TRBV5-1 to TRBJ2-5, with D tentatively TRBD2 (6 bases). The CDR3 loop spans 15 amino acids. Germline-derived CDR1 and CDR2 are SGHRS and YFSETQ. The CDR3 bases are TGCGCCAGCACTTTGTCGGGACTTATACAAGAGGCCCAGTACTTC. This encodes CASTLSGLIQEAQYF.

V and J are TRBV18 and TRBJ2-5; the D gene is possibly TRBD1 (6 bases). Trimming left V 4 bases short and J 4 bases short, with 16 bases between. Germline V lookup: CDR1 KGHSH, CDR2 LQKENI. The CDR3 runs to 15 residues. CDR3 residues: CASSLTNRESETQYF. Here the CDR3 DNA reads TGTGCCAGCTCACTGACAAACAGGGAATCAGAGACCCAGTACTTC.

In nucleotides, the CDR3 is TGTGCCAGCAGTTACGCGGGAGGAAGCTCCTACGAGCAGTACTTC. The encoded protein is CASSYAGGSSYEQYF. The chain combines TRBV6-5 with TRBJ2-7; 8 bases align to TRBD2. J gave up 0 bases and V 2 bases, and 3 bases lay outside the gene matches. This CDR3 has 15 amino acids. Per the germline V gene, CDR1 is MNHEY and CDR2 is SVGAGI.

The chain links TRBV29-1 to TRBJ2-7, with 11 bases fitting TRBD2. V was clipped by 6 bases and J by 7 bases; unmatched bases: 8. The CDR3 length is 13 residues. The germline V gene has CDR1 SQVTM and CDR2 ANQGSEA. This CDR3 reads CSVTGLAAREQYF. The CDR3, as DNA: TGCAGCGTCACGGGACTAGCGGCTCGTGAGCAGTACTTC.